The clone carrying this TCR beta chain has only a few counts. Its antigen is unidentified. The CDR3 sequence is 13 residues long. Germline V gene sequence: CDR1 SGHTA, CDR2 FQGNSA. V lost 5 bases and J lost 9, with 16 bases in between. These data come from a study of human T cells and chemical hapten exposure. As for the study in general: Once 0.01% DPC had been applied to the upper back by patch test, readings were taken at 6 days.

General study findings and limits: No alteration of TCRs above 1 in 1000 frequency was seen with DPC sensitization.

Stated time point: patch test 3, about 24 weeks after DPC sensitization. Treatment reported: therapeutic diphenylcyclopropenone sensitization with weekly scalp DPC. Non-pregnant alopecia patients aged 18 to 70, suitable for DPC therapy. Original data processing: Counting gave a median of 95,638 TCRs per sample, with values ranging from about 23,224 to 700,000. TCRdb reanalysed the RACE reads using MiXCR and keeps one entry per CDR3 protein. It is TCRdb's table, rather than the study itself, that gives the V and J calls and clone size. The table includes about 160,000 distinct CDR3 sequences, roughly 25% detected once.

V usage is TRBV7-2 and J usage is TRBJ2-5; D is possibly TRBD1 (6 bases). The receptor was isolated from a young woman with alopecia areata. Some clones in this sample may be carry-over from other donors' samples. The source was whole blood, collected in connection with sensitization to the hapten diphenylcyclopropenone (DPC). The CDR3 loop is CASSKTGIVPQYF. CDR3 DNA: TGTGCCAGCAGCAAAACAGGGATAGTGCCCCAGTACTTC.